This entry features one TCR beta chain sequence. Its antigen is as yet unknown. A junction end diverges from the germline sequence, so it may reflect a read error. This sample's RNA came from whole unsorted tissue. This sample is drawn from a study of tumor and adjacent non-tumor tissue in lung cancer. Study information: Each sample yielded 3.9 million or so productive TCRbeta reads on average. Findings and caveats of the study: Normal lung showed higher cumulative top 100 clone frequency than tumor.

The library came from three nested PCR rounds adapted from ARM-PCR protocols. In TCRdb, the multiplex PCR reads were re-called with MiXCR into one record per CDR3 protein. The sample holds over 60,000 distinct CDR3 sequences, 55% to 85% seen once. Per the germline V gene, CDR1 is MNHEY and CDR2 is SVGAGI. The CDR3 covers 15 residues. The chain uses TRBV6-5 and TRBJ2-3; possible D gene TRBD1, 6 bases. The sample taken for sequencing was lung tumor tissue. The origin of this receptor is a man in his 60s with non-small cell lung cancer. CDR3 nucleotides: TGTGCTAGCAGTTACGACGACCTCAGGACAGATAAGCAGTATTTT. Translating it yields CASSYDDLRTDKQYF.